Presented here are 28 T cell receptor beta chains from one specimen sequenced in a study of cytomegalovirus exposure and HLA in healthy donors. PCR used 60 Vbeta primers and 13 Jbeta primers. Data came from immunoSEQ multiplex PCR; TCRdb stores just in-frame clones and leaves some out. Of some 150,000 clones detected, over 60% appear once; the ten largest clones hold 2% to 2.5%. Sequences were obtained from PBMCs. These receptors all come from a man aged 35 to 55 in good health and CMV-seronegative.

Only a few counts were recorded for this clone. This chain joins TRBV4-1 and TRBJ1-2, with 8 bases matching TRBD1. The CDR3 has 13 residues. Germline V CDR1 and CDR2: MGHRA, YSYEKL. The J segment lost 10 bases and the V segment lost 1 base, leaving 5 bases of the junction unmatched. The DNA for the CDR3 is TGCGCCAGCAGCCAAGGGACAGGGACTAACTACACCTTC. It encodes CASSQGTGTNYTF.

This clone has just one count. The J gene is TRBJ2-1, the V gene TRBV6-1; TRBD1 aligns across 8 bases. The junction had 7 bases not matched to a gene; V was cut back by 4 bases and J by 5 bases. The CDR3 has 15 amino acids. Germline CDR1 and CDR2: MNHNS and SASEGT. The CDR3 protein is CASSVEGQVNNEQFF. The CDR3 DNA is TGTGCCAGCAGTGTCGAGGGACAGGTCAACAATGAGCAGTTCTTC.

This chain joins TRBV21-1 and TRBJ2-5; the D call of TRBD2 is as the table states it, not checked on the DNA. TRBV21-1 is annotated as a pseudogene. The CDR3 has 17 amino acids. The CDR3 sequence is CASSKESSGTTQETQYF. CDR3 in DNA: TGTGCCAGCAGCAAAGAGTCTAGCGGGACAACTCAAGAGACCCAGTACTTC.

This chain joins TRBV30 and TRBJ1-5; D is possibly TRBD1 (5 bases). In germline, CDR1 is GTSNPN, CDR2 SVGIG (reference sequence). The length of the CDR3 is 13 residues. V lost 5 bases to trimming and J lost 0 bases, with 8 bases between them. The CDR3 nucleotides read TGTGCCTGGGACAGTGATAGCAATCAGCCCCAGCATTTT. Translated: CAWDSDSNQPQHF.

Worth noting for this clone: Compared with germline, one end of the junction differs, possibly owing to a read error. The chain has TRBV29-1 and TRBJ2-7; 12 nucleotides align to TRBD1. Germline V lookup: CDR1 SQVTM, CDR2 ANQGSEA. The CDR3 is 13 residues long. For the CDR3, the DNA is TGCAGCGTCGGGACAGGGGGCTCCCACGAGCAGTACTTC. Translating it yields CSVGTGGSHEQYF.

The chain carries TRBV10-3 and TRBJ2-7; 11 bases match TRBD1. J gave up 4 bases and V 3 bases, and 5 bases lay outside the gene matches. Looked up from germline, CDR1 is ENHRY and CDR2 is SYGVKD. The CDR3 runs 15 residues. CDR3 in amino acids: CAISDWTGGSYEQYF. CDR3 coding DNA: TGTGCCATCAGTGACTGGACAGGGGGCTCTTACGAGCAGTACTTC.

This clone came up once. This chain links TRBV5-1 with TRBJ2-7; D is possibly TRBD2 (6 bases). This CDR3 contains 15 residues. The V gene lost 0 bases and the J gene lost 2 bases, with 12 bases spanning the gap. Germline CDR1 SGHRS, CDR2 YFSETQ. CDR3 sequence: CASSLDGGPPYEQYF. Written as DNA, the CDR3 is TGCGCCAGCAGCTTGGACGGGGGACCCCCCTACGAGCAGTACTTC.

CDR3 sequence reads: CASSLVAGGWAGELFF. For the CDR3, the DNA is TGTGCCAGCAGCTTAGTAGCGGGGGGGTGGGCCGGGGAGCTGTTTTTT. The chain combines TRBV7-8 with TRBJ2-2, with 11 nucleotides matching TRBD2. CDR3 length: 16 amino acids. Unmatched junction bases numbered 4, after V lost 1 base and J lost 6 bases. The germline gives CDR1 SGHVS, CDR2 FQNEAQ.

The rearrangement links TRBV6-1 to TRBJ2-2, with 9 bases fitting TRBD2. Looked up from germline, CDR1 is MNHNS and CDR2 is SASEGT. The CDR3 is made up of 14 amino acids. V was pared by 7 bases and J by 3 bases, with 3 bases of the junction left unmatched. The CDR3 DNA reads as TGTGCCAGCACGCGGGGGGGCGACACCGGGGAGCTGTTTTTT. The encoded protein is CASTRGGDTGELFF.

J is TRBJ1-2 and V is TRBV6-6; a possible D gene is TRBD1 (6 bases). Trimming took off 2 bases at V and 7 bases at J, with 14 bases between the two ends. This CDR3 has 14 residues. CDR1 MNHNY and CDR2 SVGAGI come from the germline V gene (reference sequence). The CDR3 sequence: CASSYPQPDSGYTF. CDR3 in DNA: TGTGCCAGCAGTTACCCTCAACCGGACAGTGGCTACACCTTC.

The rearrangement links TRBV19 to TRBJ2-7, with a tentative D call TRBD1 (6 bases). V lost 2 bases and J 3 bases, leaving 14 bases between the germline ends. The CDR3 loop spans 15 amino acids. Germline CDR1 LNHDA, CDR2 SQIVND (reference sequence). This chain's CDR3 is CASSILRGRFYEQYF. CDR3 nucleotide sequence: TGTGCCAGTAGTATACTCAGGGGACGCTTCTACGAGCAGTACTTC. Full variable domain (missing parts from reference TRBV19 and TRBJ2-7): DGGITQSPKYLFRKEGQNVTLSCEQNLNHDAMYWYRQDPGQGLRLIYYSQIVNDFQKGDIAEGYSVSREKKESFPLTVTSAQKNPTAFYLCASSILRGRFYEQYFGPGTRLTVT.

In its sample, this clone was seen a few times. The chain joins TRBV30 to TRBJ1-2, with D maybe TRBD1 (5 bases). The CDR3 extends over 13 amino acids. V was trimmed by 0 bases and J by 3 bases, leaving 8 bases between them. CDR1 GTSNPN and CDR2 SVGIG come from the germline V gene (reference sequence). CDR3 protein: CAWSVDRYYGYTF. The CDR3 DNA reads as TGTGCCTGGAGTGTAGACAGATACTATGGCTACACCTTC.

V gene TRBV7-9 combines with J gene TRBJ2-1; 9 bases match TRBD2. The CDR3 covers 17 residues. Germline V gene sequence: CDR1 SEHNR, CDR2 FQNEAQ (reference sequence). V shed 0 bases and J 6 bases; nucleotides not matched to a gene: 9. DNA of the CDR3: TGTGCCAGCAGCTTAGCGGGAGGCGGGAGGGCCCCCAATGAGCAGTTCTTC. It is translated as CASSLAGGGRAPNEQFF.

The chain is built from TRBV9 and TRBJ1-4; D is ambiguous. Trimming took off 3 bases at V and 6 bases at J, with 12 bases between the two ends. Germline V gene sequence: CDR1 SGDLS, CDR2 YYNGEE. This CDR3 comprises 14 residues. CDR3 DNA: TGTGCCAGCAGCGCCGGGATTTTGGATGAAAAACTGTTTTTT. Amino acids: CASSAGILDEKLFF. Full variable domain (remainder filled in from reference TRBV9 and TRBJ1-4): DSGVTQTPKHLITATGQRVTLRCSPRSGDLSVYWYQQSLDQGLQFLIQYYNGEERAKGNILERFSAQQFPDLHSELNLSSLELGDSALYFCASSAGILDEKLFFGSGTQLSVL.

The chain joins TRBV11-2 to TRBJ2-2; TRBD2 might be the D (6 bases). The CDR3 is 16 amino acids. CDR1 is SGHAT and CDR2 is FQNNGV in the germline V gene. The V gene lost 8 bases and the J gene lost 3 bases, with 19 bases spanning the gap. This chain's CDR3 is CASGGLQDKDTGELFF. The CDR3 DNA sequence: TGTGCCAGCGGAGGGCTCCAGGACAAGGACACCGGGGAGCTGTTTTTT.

V gene TRBV28 combines with J gene TRBJ2-7, with TRBD2 matching 7 bases. Unmatched junction bases numbered 4, after V lost 8 bases and J lost 0 bases. Germline-derived CDR1 and CDR2 are MDHEN and SYDVKM. The CDR3 extends over 13 amino acids. In DNA, the CDR3 is TGTGCCAGCCTAGGACTAGACTCCTACGAGCAGTACTTC. Protein sequence: CASLGLDSYEQYF.

Only a few counts were recorded for this clone. The rearrangement uses TRBV29-1 and TRBJ2-6; D possibly corresponds to TRBD2 (5 bases). Germline CDR1 SQVTM, CDR2 ANQGSEA. This CDR3 spans 16 amino acids. V lost 2 bases and J 0 bases, leaving 11 bases between the germline ends. For the CDR3, the DNA is TGCAGCGTTGAACAGTGGACTCCCTCTGGGGCCAACGTCCTGACTTTC. Translating gives CSVEQWTPSGANVLTF.

This chain joins TRBV27 and TRBJ1-1, with D possibly matching TRBD1 (6 bases). Germline values: CDR1 MNHEY, CDR2 SMNVEV (reference sequence). CDR3 length equals 20 residues. V was pared by 6 bases and J by 0 bases, with 29 bases between. CDR3 coding DNA: TGTGCCAGCAGGCCTAGCCCTCCGCTCAGACAGGTTTTAATGAACACTGAAGCTTTCTTT. Translation gives CASRPSPPLRQVLMNTEAFF.

The chain is built from TRBV7-9 and TRBJ2-7; TRBD1 aligns across 7 bases. The CDR3 spans 16 residues. Germline V gene sequence: CDR1 SEHNR, CDR2 FQNEAQ (reference sequence). V dropped 0 bases and J dropped 0; count of bases not matched to a gene: 5. The CDR3 reads CASSLARTGPSYEQYF. The DNA for the CDR3 is TGTGCCAGCAGCTTAGCGCGGACAGGACCCTCCTACGAGCAGTACTTC.

This clone was seen more than once but under ten times. This chain connects TRBV29-1 to TRBJ2-1; D perhaps matches TRBD1 (5 bases). The CDR3 runs 17 residues. Germline assignment: CDR1 SQVTM and CDR2 ANQGSEA. V lost 0 bases, J lost 0 bases, and 15 bases lay in between. The CDR3 region is CSVEEGAEESSYNEQFF. CDR3 bases: TGCAGCGTTGAAGAAGGGGCAGAAGAGAGCTCCTACAATGAGCAGTTCTTC.

The J gene is TRBJ2-7, the V gene TRBV5-8; D may be TRBD1 (6 bases). This CDR3 has 16 amino acids. Per germline, CDR1 SGHTS and CDR2 YDEGEE. Trimming left V 0 bases short and J 1 base short, with 14 bases between. CDR3 coding DNA: TGTGCCAGCAGCTTGGATCGGGTCAGGGGATCCTACGAGCAGTACTTC. Its protein is CASSLDRVRGSYEQYF.

This clone was counted once. The V call is TRBV9, the J call TRBJ2-3, with 11 positions matching TRBD2. J lost 0 bases, V lost 2 bases, and 8 bases had no gene match. CDR1 SGDLS and CDR2 YYNGEE come from the germline V gene. CDR3 length equals 18 residues. Here the CDR3 reads CASSVLGTSGSSTDTQYF. In DNA, the CDR3 is TGTGCCAGCAGCGTTTTAGGGACTAGCGGTTCTAGCACAGATACGCAGTATTTT.

The chain has TRBV7-2 and TRBJ1-5, with a weak D call TRBD1 (6 bases). The V end was cut by 2 bases, the J end by 5 bases, with 19 bases between. This CDR3 spans 17 amino acids. The germline V gene encodes CDR1 SGHTA and CDR2 FQGNSA. DNA of the CDR3: TGTGCCAGCAGCTTATTCAGAGGGGGAGATTTGGATCAGCCCCAGCATTTT. This sequence encodes CASSLFRGGDLDQPQHF.

This clone was counted a few times. The J gene is TRBJ2-7, the V gene TRBV6-1, with D possibly TRBD2 on 5 matching bases. The V and J ends lost 2 bases and 3 bases respectively, with 11 bases between them. Germline V CDR1 and CDR2: MNHNS, SASEGT. This CDR3 has 14 residues. The CDR3 here is CASSERGVNYEQYF. CDR3 sequence (DNA): TGTGCCAGCAGTGAACGGGGTGTGAACTACGAGCAGTACTTC.

The V and J genes are TRBV5-4 and TRBJ2-1; D not certain. Germline V gene data show CDR1 as SGHNT and CDR2 as YYREEE (reference sequence). There are 15 residues in the CDR3. V was trimmed by 0 bases and J by 7 bases, leaving 14 bases between them. CDR3 region: CASSLDAPYLNEQFF. In nucleotides, the CDR3 is TGTGCCAGCAGCTTGGACGCGCCCTACCTTAATGAGCAGTTCTTC.

The chain combines TRBV6-5 with TRBJ1-2, with TRBD1 matching over 10 bases. Germline CDR1 MNHEY, CDR2 SVGAGI. With 0 bases clipped from V and 7 bases from J, the junction kept 5 bases outside the gene matches. The CDR3 contains 15 residues. This CDR3 is CASSYSRTGGVGYTF. The CDR3 coding sequence is TGTGCCAGCAGTTACTCCAGGACAGGGGGAGTTGGCTACACCTTC.

This rearrangement joins TRBV5-6 to TRBJ1-1; tentative D call: TRBD1 (5 bases). The CDR3 is 12 amino acids. In germline, CDR1 is SGHDT, CDR2 YYEEEE. V was cut by 3 bases and J by 11 bases, with 14 bases left in between. The CDR3 DNA is TGTGCCAGCAGCTATGGGGAGGGACCGGCTTTCTTT. Its protein product is CASSYGEGPAFF.

This chain joins TRBV29-1 and TRBJ2-3; 8 bases agree with TRBD1. The ends lost 7 bases at V and 5 bases at J; junction bases unmatched: 5. Germline-derived CDR1 and CDR2 are SQVTM and ANQGSEA. The CDR3 is 12 amino acids. The CDR3 here is CSAQGAGDTQYF. DNA for the CDR3: TGCAGCGCCCAGGGGGCGGGAGATACGCAGTATTTT.